The sequence of this TCR beta chain was determined in a study of shared clonotypes between healthy human individuals. As defined, naive CD8 cells were CD45RO-negative and positively selected for CCR7, with terminally differentiated effector memory CD45RA+ cells excluded. This CDR3 has 16 residues. V gave up 7 bases and J gave up 3 bases, with 21 bases separating them. Germline V gene sequence: CDR1 MNHNY, CDR2 SVGAGI (reference sequence). Some clones are missing from TCRdb's copy, which holds only in-frame ones; the method was immunoSEQ multiplex PCR. The repertoire has about 2.1 million clones, more than 85% of them found once; the top ten carry about 1.8%.

V is TRBV6-6 and J is TRBJ1-1; D may be TRBD1 (6 bases). The source is a man younger than 30 in good health. Some clones in this sample may be carry-over from other donors' samples. Sequenced input: naive CD8+ T cells from PBMCs. This CDR3 reads CASIPPVRTADTEAFF. The CDR3 DNA reads TGTGCCAGCATCCCCCCCGTTCGGACAGCAGACACTGAAGCTTTCTTT.